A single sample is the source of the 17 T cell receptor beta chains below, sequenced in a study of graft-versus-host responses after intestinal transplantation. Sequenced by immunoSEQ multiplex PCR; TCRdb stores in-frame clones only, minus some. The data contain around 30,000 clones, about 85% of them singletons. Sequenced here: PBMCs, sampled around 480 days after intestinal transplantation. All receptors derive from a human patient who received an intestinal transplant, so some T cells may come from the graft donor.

This CDR3 reads CAISADRDGYTF. The CDR3 DNA reads TGTGCCATCAGTGCTGACAGGGATGGCTACACCTTC. V usage is TRBV10-3 and J usage is TRBJ1-2, with TRBD1 matching over 7 bases. Germline CDR1 is ENHRY and CDR2 is SYGVKD. The CDR3 is 12 residues long. The J segment lost 6 bases and the V segment lost 4 bases, leaving 2 bases of the junction unmatched.

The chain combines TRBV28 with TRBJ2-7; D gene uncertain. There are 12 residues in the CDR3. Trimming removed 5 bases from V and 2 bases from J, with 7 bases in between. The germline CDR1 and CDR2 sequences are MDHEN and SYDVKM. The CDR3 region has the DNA TGTGCCAGCAGTCGGCACGCCTACGAGCAGTACTTC. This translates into CASSRHAYEQYF.

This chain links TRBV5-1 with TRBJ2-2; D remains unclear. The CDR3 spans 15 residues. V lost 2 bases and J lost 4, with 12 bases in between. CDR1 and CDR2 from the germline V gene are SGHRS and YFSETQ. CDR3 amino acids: CASSFIGQGTGELFF. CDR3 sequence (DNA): TGCGCCAGCAGCTTCATTGGGCAAGGCACCGGGGAGCTGTTTTTT.

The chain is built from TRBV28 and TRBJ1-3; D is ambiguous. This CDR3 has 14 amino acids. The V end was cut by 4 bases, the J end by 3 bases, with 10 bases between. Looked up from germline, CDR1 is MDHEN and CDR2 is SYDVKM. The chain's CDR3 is CASSSPRVGNTIYF. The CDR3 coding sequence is TGTGCCAGCAGTTCGCCTAGGGTTGGAAACACCATATATTTT. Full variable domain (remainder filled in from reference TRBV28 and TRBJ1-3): DVKVTQSSRYLVKRTGEKVFLECVQDMDHENMFWYRQDPGLGLRLIYFSYDVKMKEKGDIPEGYSVSREKKERFSLILESASTNQTSMYLCASSSPRVGNTIYFGEGSWLTVV.

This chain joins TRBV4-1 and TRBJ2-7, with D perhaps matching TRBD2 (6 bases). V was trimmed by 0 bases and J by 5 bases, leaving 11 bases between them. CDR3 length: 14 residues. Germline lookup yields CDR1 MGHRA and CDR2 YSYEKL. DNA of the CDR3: TGCGCCAGCAGCCAAGAACGTTGGAGGGACGAGCAGTACTTC. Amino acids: CASSQERWRDEQYF.

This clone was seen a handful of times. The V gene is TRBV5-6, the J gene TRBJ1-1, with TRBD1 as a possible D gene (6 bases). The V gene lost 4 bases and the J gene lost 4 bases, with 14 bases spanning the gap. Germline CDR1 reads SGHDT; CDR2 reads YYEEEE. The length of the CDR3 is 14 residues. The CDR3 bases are TGTGCCAGCAGCGCGGGGGGGGCTGGCACTGAAGCTTTCTTT. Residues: CASSAGGAGTEAFF.

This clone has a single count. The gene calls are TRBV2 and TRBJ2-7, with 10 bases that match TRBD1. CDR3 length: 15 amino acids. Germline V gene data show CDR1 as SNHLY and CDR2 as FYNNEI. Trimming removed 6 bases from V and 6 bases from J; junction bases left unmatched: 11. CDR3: CASSTRDRGASEQYF. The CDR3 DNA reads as TGTGCCAGCAGCACGAGGGACAGGGGAGCGAGCGAGCAGTACTTC. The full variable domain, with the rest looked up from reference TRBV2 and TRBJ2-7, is EPEVTQTPSHQVTQMGQEVILRCVPISNHLYFYWYRQILGQKVEFLVSFYNNEISEKSEIFDDQFSVERPDGSNFTLKIRSTKLEDSAMYFCASSTRDRGASEQYFGPGTRLTVT.

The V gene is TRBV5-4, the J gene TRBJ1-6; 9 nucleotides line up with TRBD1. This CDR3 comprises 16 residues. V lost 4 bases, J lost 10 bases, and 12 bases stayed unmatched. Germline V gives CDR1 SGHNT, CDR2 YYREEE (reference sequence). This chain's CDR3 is CASSGGQGVSSSPLHF. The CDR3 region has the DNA TGTGCCAGCAGCGGGGGACAGGGAGTGTCGTCCTCACCCCTCCACTTT.

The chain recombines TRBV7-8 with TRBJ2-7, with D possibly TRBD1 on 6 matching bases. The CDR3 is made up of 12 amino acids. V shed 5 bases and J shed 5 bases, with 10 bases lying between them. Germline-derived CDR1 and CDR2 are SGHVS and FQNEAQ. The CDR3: CASSDHRDEQYF. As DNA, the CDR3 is TGTGCCAGCAGCGACCACAGGGACGAGCAGTACTTC.

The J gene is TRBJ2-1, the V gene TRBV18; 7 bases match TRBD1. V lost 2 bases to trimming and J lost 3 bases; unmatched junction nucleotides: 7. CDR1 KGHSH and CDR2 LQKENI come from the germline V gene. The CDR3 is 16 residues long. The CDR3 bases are TGTGCCAGCTCACCAGGAGCCGGGACAGTCTACAATGAGCAGTTCTTC. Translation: CASSPGAGTVYNEQFF.

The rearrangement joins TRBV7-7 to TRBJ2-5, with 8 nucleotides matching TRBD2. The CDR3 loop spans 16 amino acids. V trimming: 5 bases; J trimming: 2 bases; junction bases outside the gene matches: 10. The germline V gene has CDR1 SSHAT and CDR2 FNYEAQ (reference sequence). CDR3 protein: CASSPGLSGGQETQYF. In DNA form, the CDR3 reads TGTGCCAGCAGCCCCGGGCTGAGCGGGGGACAAGAGACCCAGTACTTC.

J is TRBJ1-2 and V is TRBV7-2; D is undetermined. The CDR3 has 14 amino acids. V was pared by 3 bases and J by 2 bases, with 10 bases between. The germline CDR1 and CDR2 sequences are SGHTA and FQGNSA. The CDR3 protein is CASSLRERNYGYTF. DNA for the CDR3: TGTGCCAGCAGCTTGAGGGAGAGGAACTATGGCTACACCTTC.

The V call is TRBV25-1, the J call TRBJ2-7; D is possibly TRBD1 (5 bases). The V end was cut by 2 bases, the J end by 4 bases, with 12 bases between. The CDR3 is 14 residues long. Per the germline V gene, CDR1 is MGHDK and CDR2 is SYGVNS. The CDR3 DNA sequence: TGTGCCAGCAGTGAAGGCAGGGATCTGTACGAGCAGTACTTC. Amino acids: CASSEGRDLYEQYF.

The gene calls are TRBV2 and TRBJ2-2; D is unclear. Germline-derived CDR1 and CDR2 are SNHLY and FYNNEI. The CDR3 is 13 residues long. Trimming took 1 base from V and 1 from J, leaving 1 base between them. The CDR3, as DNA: TGTGCCAGCAGTGAAGGGAACACCGGGGAGCTGTTTTTT. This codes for CASSEGNTGELFF.

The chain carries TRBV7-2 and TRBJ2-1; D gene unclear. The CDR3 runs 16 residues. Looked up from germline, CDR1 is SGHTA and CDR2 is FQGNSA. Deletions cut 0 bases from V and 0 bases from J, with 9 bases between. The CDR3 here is CASSLAFASSYNEQFF. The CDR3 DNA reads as TGTGCCAGCAGCTTAGCGTTTGCCAGCTCCTACAATGAGCAGTTCTTC.

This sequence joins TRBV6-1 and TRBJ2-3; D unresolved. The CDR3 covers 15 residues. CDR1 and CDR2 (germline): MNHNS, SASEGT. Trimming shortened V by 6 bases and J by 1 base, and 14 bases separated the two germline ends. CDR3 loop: CASSQTLHGTDTQYF. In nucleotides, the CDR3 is TGTGCCAGCAGCCAGACACTCCACGGCACAGATACGCAGTATTTT.

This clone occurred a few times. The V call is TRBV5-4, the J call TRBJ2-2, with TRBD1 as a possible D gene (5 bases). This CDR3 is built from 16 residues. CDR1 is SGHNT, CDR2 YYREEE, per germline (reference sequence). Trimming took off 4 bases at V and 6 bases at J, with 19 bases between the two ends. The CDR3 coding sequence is TGTGCCAGCAGCCAAGATCATGGGGCCCGGGCCGGGGAGCTGTTTTTT. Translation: CASSQDHGARAGELFF. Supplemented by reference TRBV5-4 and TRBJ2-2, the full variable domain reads ETGVTQSPTHLIKTRGQQVTLRCSSQSGHNTVSWYQQALGQGPQFIFQYYREEENGRGNFPPRFSGLQFPNYSSELNVNALELDDSALYLCASSQDHGARAGELFFGEGSRLTVL.